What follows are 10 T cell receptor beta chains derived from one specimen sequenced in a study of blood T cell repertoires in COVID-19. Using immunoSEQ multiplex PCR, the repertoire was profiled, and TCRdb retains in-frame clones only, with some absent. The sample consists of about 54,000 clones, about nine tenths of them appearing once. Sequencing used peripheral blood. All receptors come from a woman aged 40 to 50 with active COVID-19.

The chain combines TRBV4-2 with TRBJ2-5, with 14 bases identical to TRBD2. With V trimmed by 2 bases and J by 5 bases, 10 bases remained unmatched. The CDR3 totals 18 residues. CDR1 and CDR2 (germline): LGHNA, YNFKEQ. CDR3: CASSQFDGTSGGAETQYF. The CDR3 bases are TGTGCCAGCAGCCAATTCGATGGGACTAGCGGGGGCGCGGAGACCCAGTACTTC.

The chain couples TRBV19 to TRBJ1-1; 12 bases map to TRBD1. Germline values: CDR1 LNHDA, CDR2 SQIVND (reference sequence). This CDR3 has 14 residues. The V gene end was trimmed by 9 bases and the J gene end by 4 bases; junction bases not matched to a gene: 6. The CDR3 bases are TGTGCCAGCCGGGACAGGGGGCGAGTCACTGAAGCTTTCTTT. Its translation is CASRDRGRVTEAFF.

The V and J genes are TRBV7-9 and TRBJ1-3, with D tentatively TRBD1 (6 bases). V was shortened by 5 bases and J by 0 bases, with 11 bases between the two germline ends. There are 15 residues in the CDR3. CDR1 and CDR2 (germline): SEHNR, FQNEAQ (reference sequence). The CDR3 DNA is TGTGCCAGCAGCGTCGACAGGAACTCTGGAAACACCATATATTTT. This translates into CASSVDRNSGNTIYF. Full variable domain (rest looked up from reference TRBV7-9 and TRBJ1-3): DTGVSQNPRHKITKRGQNVTFRCDPISEHNRLYWYRQTLGQGPEFLTYFQNEAQLEKSRLLSDRFSAERPKGSFSTLEIQRTEQGDSAMYLCASSVDRNSGNTIYFGEGSWLTVV.

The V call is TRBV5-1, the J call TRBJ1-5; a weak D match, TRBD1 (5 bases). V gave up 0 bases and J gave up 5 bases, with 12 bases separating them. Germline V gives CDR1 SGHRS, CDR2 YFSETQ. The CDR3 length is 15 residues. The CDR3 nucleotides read TGCGCCAGCAGCTTGGTGGGGCGACTGGATCAGCCCCAGCATTTT. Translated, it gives CASSLVGRLDQPQHF.

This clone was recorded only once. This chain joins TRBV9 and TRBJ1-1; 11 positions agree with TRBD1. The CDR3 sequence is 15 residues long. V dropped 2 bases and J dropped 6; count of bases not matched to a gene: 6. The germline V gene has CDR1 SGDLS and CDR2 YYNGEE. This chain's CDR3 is CASSVSRDRGAEAFF. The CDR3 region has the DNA TGTGCCAGCAGCGTCTCCCGGGACAGGGGGGCTGAAGCTTTCTTT.

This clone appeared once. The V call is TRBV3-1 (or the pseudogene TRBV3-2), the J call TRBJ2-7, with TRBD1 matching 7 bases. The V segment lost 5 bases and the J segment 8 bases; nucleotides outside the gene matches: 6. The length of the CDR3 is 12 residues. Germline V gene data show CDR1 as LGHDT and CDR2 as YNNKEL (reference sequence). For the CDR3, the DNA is TGTGCCAGCAGCTCTCGACAGGGACAGCAGTACTTC. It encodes CASSSRQGQQYF.

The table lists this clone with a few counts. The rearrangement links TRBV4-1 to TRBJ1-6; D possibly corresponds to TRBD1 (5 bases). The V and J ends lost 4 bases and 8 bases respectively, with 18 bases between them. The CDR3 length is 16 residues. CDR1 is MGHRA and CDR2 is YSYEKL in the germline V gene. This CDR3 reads CASSPGFGGDYSPLHF. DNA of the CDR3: TGCGCCAGCAGCCCAGGGTTTGGCGGGGATTATTCACCCCTCCACTTT.

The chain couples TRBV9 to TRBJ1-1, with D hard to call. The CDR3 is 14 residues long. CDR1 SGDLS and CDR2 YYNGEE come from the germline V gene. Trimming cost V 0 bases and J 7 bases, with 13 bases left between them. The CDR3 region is CASSVEVGESEAFF. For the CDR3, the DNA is TGTGCCAGCAGCGTAGAAGTAGGAGAGAGTGAAGCTTTCTTT.

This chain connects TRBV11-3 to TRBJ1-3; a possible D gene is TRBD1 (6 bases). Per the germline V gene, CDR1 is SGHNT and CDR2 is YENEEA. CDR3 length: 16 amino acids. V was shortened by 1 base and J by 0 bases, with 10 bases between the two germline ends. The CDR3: CASSLARGYSGNTIYF. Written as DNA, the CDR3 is TGTGCCAGCAGCTTAGCGAGGGGGTACTCTGGAAACACCATATATTTT.

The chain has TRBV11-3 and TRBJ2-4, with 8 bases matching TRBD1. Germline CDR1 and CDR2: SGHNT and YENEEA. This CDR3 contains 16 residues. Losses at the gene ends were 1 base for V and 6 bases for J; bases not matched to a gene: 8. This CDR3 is CASSLVLSDRGNIQYF. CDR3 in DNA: TGTGCCAGCAGCTTAGTCCTGTCCGACAGGGGAAACATTCAGTACTTC. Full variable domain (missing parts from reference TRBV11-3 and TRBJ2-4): EAGVVQSPRYKIIEKKQPVAFWCNPISGHNTLYWYLQNLGQGPELLIRYENEEAVDDSQLPKDRFSAERLKGVDSTLKIQPAELGDSAVYLCASSLVLSDRGNIQYFGAGTRLSVL.